These 17 T cell receptor beta chains originate from one sample sequenced in a study of PD-L1 blockade in urothelial cancer. Sequencing used immunoSEQ multiplex PCR; TCRdb keeps in-frame clones, though not all of them. This table holds about 45,000 clones, about 91% found once. The sequenced sample was PBMCs, obtained around atezolizumab (anti-PD-L1) treatment. The receptors originated from a man older than 75 with urothelial cancer.

The count of this clone is one. V is TRBV19 and J is TRBJ2-7; TRBD2 is a possible D gene (5 bases). The V gene lost 6 bases and the J gene lost 1 base, with 19 bases spanning the gap. The length of the CDR3 is 16 residues. The germline V gene encodes CDR1 LNHDA and CDR2 SQIVND (reference sequence). The CDR3 loop is CASSRGPAVGSYEQYF. DNA of the CDR3: TGTGCCAGTAGCCGAGGGCCGGCGGTCGGTTCCTACGAGCAGTACTTC.

The CDR3, as DNA: TGTGCCAGCAGCCAACAGGGGGCAGGGAGCAATCAGCCCCAGCATTTT. Amino acids: CASSQQGAGSNQPQHF. This chain joins TRBV28 and TRBJ1-5, with 9 bases that match TRBD1. CDR1 is MDHEN and CDR2 is SYDVKM in the germline V gene. Germline trimming cut 6 bases from V and 1 base from J; bases unmatched to any gene: 7. The CDR3 length is 16 residues.

The V and J genes are TRBV4-2 and TRBJ2-3; 9 positions agree with TRBD2. CDR1 and CDR2 (germline): LGHNA, YNFKEQ. V trimming: 3 bases; J trimming: 2 bases; junction bases outside the gene matches: 6. This CDR3 has 16 amino acids. CDR3 amino acids: CASSHTSGPSTDTQYF. CDR3 DNA: TGTGCCAGCAGCCATACTAGCGGGCCCTCCACAGATACGCAGTATTTT.

V gene TRBV5-6 combines with J gene TRBJ2-7, with D perhaps matching TRBD2 (6 bases). The CDR3 is made up of 16 amino acids. The germline V and J ends were trimmed by 0 bases and 1 base, with 14 bases remaining between them. Germline CDR1 reads SGHDT; CDR2 reads YYEEEE. CDR3 sequence (DNA): TGTGCCAGCAGCTTGGTTGGGGGGTTAGCATCCTACGAGCAGTACTTC. This codes for CASSLVGGLASYEQYF.

The V gene is TRBV6-5, the J gene TRBJ1-2, with D possibly TRBD1 on 5 matching bases. The CDR3 is 13 residues long. CDR1 is MNHEY, CDR2 SVGAGI, per germline. Trimming removed 5 bases from V and 4 bases from J, with 11 bases in between. CDR3 sequence: CASSLQGGYGYTF. Written as DNA, the CDR3 is TGTGCCAGCAGTCTCCAGGGTGGCTATGGCTACACCTTC.

The V and J genes are TRBV6-4 and TRBJ2-2, with D hard to call. The CDR3 runs 15 residues. Germline V gene sequence: CDR1 MRHNA, CDR2 SNTAGT. V lost 4 bases and J lost 0, with 9 bases in between. The CDR3 sequence: CASSASSSNTGELFF. The CDR3 region has the DNA TGTGCCAGCAGTGCCAGTTCCTCGAACACCGGGGAGCTGTTTTTT.

This clone was observed a single time. The chain uses TRBV5-1 and TRBJ1-3; D possibly corresponds to TRBD1 (5 bases). The V end was cut by 4 bases, the J end by 0 bases, with 11 bases between. The CDR3 length is 15 residues. Germline values: CDR1 SGHRS, CDR2 YFSETQ. The CDR3 DNA follows: TGCGCCAGCAGCCCTTTTGACAGCTCTGGAAACACCATATATTTT. Translating gives CASSPFDSSGNTIYF.

The genes are TRBV7-2 and TRBJ2-7; D gene ambiguous. The CDR3 covers 11 residues. The V end lost 3 bases, the J end lost 5 bases, and 5 bases lay between the germline ends. Germline values: CDR1 SGHTA, CDR2 FQGNSA. The CDR3 DNA follows: TGTGCCAGCAGCTTGAGCCACGAGCAGTACTTC. This codes for CASSLSHEQYF.

The chain employs TRBV6-5 and TRBJ1-1, with D tentatively TRBD1 (6 bases). The CDR3 runs to 14 residues. CDR1 and CDR2 (germline): MNHEY, SVGAGI. The V and J ends lost 4 bases and 1 base respectively, with 10 bases between them. CDR3 DNA sequence: TGTGCCAGCAGTTCGGGGGGCCGGAACACTGAAGCTTTCTTT. Amino acid sequence: CASSSGGRNTEAFF.

V gene TRBV6-1 combines with J gene TRBJ1-1; D not certain. The CDR3 loop spans 15 amino acids. From germline, CDR1 is MNHNS and CDR2 SASEGT. V was trimmed by 1 base and J by 2 bases, leaving 11 bases between them. For the CDR3, the DNA is TGTGCCAGCAGTGAAGTACCAGGATCTAACACTGAAGCTTTCTTT. Translating it yields CASSEVPGSNTEAFF.

The chain couples TRBV27 to TRBJ1-2; D uncertain. This CDR3 is 14 amino acids long. The germline V and J ends were trimmed by 2 bases and 4 bases, with 11 bases remaining between them. Germline V CDR1 and CDR2: MNHEY, SMNVEV (reference sequence). CDR3 region: CASSLGGFPYGYTF. For the CDR3, the DNA is TGTGCCAGCAGTTTAGGAGGCTTCCCCTATGGCTACACCTTC.

This clone was observed a handful of times. The V gene is TRBV9, the J gene TRBJ1-1; D call uncertain. The V gene's germline CDR1 is SGDLS and CDR2 YYNGEE. The CDR3 length is 13 residues. With 2 bases removed from V and 7 bases from J, the gap between germline ends came to 12 bases. The CDR3 DNA reads as TGTGCCAGCAGCGTTCAGGAACTAGGTGAAGCTTTCTTT. Encoded protein: CASSVQELGEAFF.

The CDR3 is CASSESRRAGANNEQFF. The CDR3 DNA reads TGCGCCAGCAGTGAGTCTCGGAGGGCGGGAGCTAATAATGAGCAGTTCTTC. The chain carries TRBV10-1 and TRBJ2-1; 7 bases map to TRBD2. V shed 0 bases and J 7 bases; nucleotides not matched to a gene: 12. This CDR3 spans 17 amino acids. CDR1 WNHNN and CDR2 SYGVQD come from the germline V gene (reference sequence).

CDR3 amino acids: CASSFSTGTYEQYF. DNA of the CDR3: TGTGCCAGCAGTTTTTCAACGGGGACCTACGAGCAGTACTTC. J is TRBJ2-7 and V is TRBV28; tentatively, D is TRBD2 (5 bases). The length of the CDR3 is 14 residues. Germline V gene lookup returns CDR1 MDHEN and CDR2 SYDVKM. V was pared by 3 bases and J by 2 bases, with 11 bases between.

The rearrangement links TRBV5-6 to TRBJ1-2; no firm D call. V lost 3 bases to trimming and J lost 8 bases, with 14 bases between them. Germline V gene data show CDR1 as SGHDT and CDR2 as YYEEEE. This CDR3 is built from 13 residues. CDR3 coding DNA: TGTGCCAGCAGCTCCGGTCCCCACGAGGGCTACACCTTC. This encodes CASSSGPHEGYTF.

V usage is TRBV2 and J usage is TRBJ1-5; 7 bases are a match to TRBD1. CDR1 and CDR2 from the germline V gene are SNHLY and FYNNEI. The V and J ends lost 5 bases and 2 bases, in that order; junction bases with no gene match: 3. The CDR3 is 14 residues long. Here the CDR3 reads CASSIGQGNQPQHF. CDR3 nucleotide sequence: TGTGCCAGCAGTATCGGACAGGGCAATCAGCCCCAGCATTTT.

This chain links TRBV9 with TRBJ2-3; TRBD2 agrees at 12 bases. The germline V gene has CDR1 SGDLS and CDR2 YYNGEE. This CDR3 comprises 18 residues. J lost 0 bases, V lost 3 bases, and 8 bases had no gene match. The CDR3 DNA reads as TGTGCCAGCAGCGAAGGACTAGCGGGGATGGTTAGCACAGATACGCAGTATTTT. This codes for CASSEGLAGMVSTDTQYF.